The sequence of this T cell receptor beta chain was determined in a study of T cells in Graves' hyperthyroidism and ophthalmopathy (dated by TCRdb to 2018 to 2020). For the wider study: To identify distinguishing TCR V-J signatures, a discovery cohort of roughly 100 patients was used, comprising 43 with Graves' ophthalmopathy and approximately 58 with stable Graves' hyperthyroidism. In addition, the study compared T-cell repertoires in thyroid tissue and in blood from several Graves' hyperthyroidism patients. The 100 discovery patients were randomly divided into training and test sets at a 7:3 ratio. After sampling, hyperthyroidism patients received methimazole starting at 30 mg daily, and ophthalmopathy patients received high-dose intravenous methylprednisolone. An independent validation cohort of under 20 hyperthyroidism patients and 15 or so patients who later progressed to ophthalmopathy tested prospective prediction of ophthalmopathy. According to the paper, TCR Vbeta CDR3 sequencing was carried out on about 140 peripheral blood samples, which came from fewer than 50 ophthalmopathy, around 75 hyperthyroidism and roughly 17 progressor patients. The investigation overall reported the following: In validation, the model predicted progression to ophthalmopathy a median of about 5.9 months before onset, with about 71% sensitivity and almost 75% specificity. Sample size was not statistically predetermined, and investigators were not blinded to group allocation. Most expanded thyroid clonotypes (frequency above 0.001) were also detected in blood, suggesting blood repertoires may reflect thyroid immune responses. Ophthalmopathy was separated from stable hyperthyroidism by a 13 V-J signature model, with 87.88% sensitivity and about 81% specificity obtained in cross-validation and 80%/75% obtained in testing.

Amplification of TCR beta CDR3 regions was carried out from RNA transcripts. The TCR CDR3 was subjected to a first round of RT-PCR using the HTBI primer set and the Qiagen OneStep RT-PCR kit. Libraries were constructed in a second round of multiplex PCR, after which size selection and purification were performed. Sequencing of the libraries was done on an Illumina HiSeq2000 using paired-end 100 bp reads. Per the original workflow: Raw data were processed with SOAPnuke, discarding reads with adapters, uncalled bases, mean Phred below 15, or no exact constant-primer or identifier match. High-quality paired reads were merged with COPE v1.2.5, and unique nucleotide sequences were defined as clonotypes. MiTCR v1.1 was used to align clonotypes to the IMGT TRBV, TRBD and TRBJ reference segments. Only V-J combinations with frequency above 0.0001, covering roughly 99% of repertoires, were analysed. A TCS score was defined as the ratio of F50 (clonal expansion) to E x V (chaos), with BLOSUM62-based TCRdist applied between CDR3 peptides within each V-J. Welch's t-statistics and random forest reduced around 550 V-J features to 13, which were used in a naive Bayes classifier (R e1071). TCRdb trimmed the raw reads at Q25, called clones with MiXCR and kept productive beta chains. Rows with one shared CDR3 protein collapse into an entry with the most common genes and DNA. The V and J calls were not made by the authors but by TCRdb's processing. The sample table lists about 560,000 distinct CDR3 sequences, around 45% of them with a count of one. Together, the top ten hold nearly 8.5% of the sample.

Stable Graves' hyperthyroidism was defined as the absence of progression to ophthalmopathy over 18 months of follow-up. Hyperthyroidism patients were aged 18 to 65 years and newly diagnosed, with disease duration of less than 2 months. The study excluded patients with uncontrolled infections, other autoimmune diseases, pregnancy or lactation. Diagnoses were established on the basis of clinical symptoms, serum thyroxine and TRAb, thyroid ultrasound, and orbital computed tomography. Trizol reagent was used to extract total RNA, and RNA quality was then checked on an Agilent 2100 Bioanalyzer. This clonotype was seen a handful of times. What antigen it recognizes has not been identified. Base qualities were left out, and no much larger clone turns up one base away. Unmatched junction bases come to 5, with V trimmed by 5 bases and J by 7 bases. The CDR3, from cysteine to phenylalanine, totals 14 residues. The read is trimmed to its CDR3 DNA, 42 bases read in frame from base 1. Via the germline V gene, CDR1 is SNHLY and CDR2 FYNNEI.

The TCR comes from a young woman with Graves' hyperthyroidism. Donor details come from another sample of the same person, matched by shared clones. The chain was built from TRBV2 and TRBJ1-6, and TRBD1 aligns with 7 junction nucleotides. The sequenced sample was peripheral blood or thyroid tissue (not recorded which). The CDR3: CASSIDRANSPLHF. The DNA sequence follows: TGTGCCAGCAGTATAGACAGGGCCAATTCACCCCTCCACTTT.